A selection of T cell receptor beta chains follows, all from one sample in a study of T-cell memory formation after mild COVID-19. TCRdb passed the 5' RACE reads through MiXCR, listing each CDR3 protein once. The sample yields about 440,000 distinct CDR3 sequences, roughly 20% seen once. Sample: PBMCs or a T cell subset sorted from them (not recorded which). The receptors come from an adult woman who had mild COVID-19 (a few samples of this study predate the infection). Cell type and time point are not known. Each CDR3 is given with its conserved first and last residue.

v_call: TRBV9
j_call: TRBJ1-1
cdr3_aa: CASSPGGFAAFF

v_call: TRBV6-5
j_call: TRBJ1-1
cdr3_aa: CASSYGAESGNTEAFF

v_call: TRBV19
j_call: TRBJ2-2
cdr3_aa: CASSTLWDSAGELFF

v_call: TRBV7-9
j_call: TRBJ1-6
cdr3_aa: CASSPLQGAASPLHF

v_call: TRBV6-6
j_call: TRBJ2-3
cdr3_aa: CASSYQKGLAGSVTQYF

v_call: TRBV5-1
j_call: TRBJ1-6
cdr3_aa: CASSLEGTPAPPLHF

v_call: TRBV3-1
j_call: TRBJ2-2
cdr3_aa: CASSQDQGTGELFF

v_call: TRBV6-2/TRBV6-3
j_call: TRBJ2-7
cdr3_aa: CASRSPGTRYEQYF

v_call: TRBV12-3/TRBV12-4
j_call: TRBJ1-6
cdr3_aa: CASSRSEAGNSPLHF

v_call: TRBV14
j_call: TRBJ2-7
cdr3_aa: CASSQERGRQGAFREQYF

v_call: TRBV5-6
j_call: TRBJ2-3
cdr3_aa: CASSSGDFTDTQYF

v_call: TRBV7-3
j_call: TRBJ2-3
cdr3_aa: CASSLMGQGSQGTDTQYF

v_call: TRBV27
j_call: TRBJ2-7
cdr3_aa: CASSLSSRYEQYF

v_call: TRBV7-8
j_call: TRBJ2-7
cdr3_aa: CASSPKGRPYEQYF

v_call: TRBV5-1
j_call: TRBJ2-1
cdr3_aa: CASSRVSPTGNEQFF

v_call: TRBV5-1
j_call: TRBJ2-5
cdr3_aa: CASSPETSPSQYF

v_call: TRBV7-3
j_call: TRBJ2-5
cdr3_aa: CASSYGPAETQYF

v_call: TRBV5-1
j_call: TRBJ1-1
cdr3_aa: CASSLYGLNTEAFF

v_call: TRBV6-6
j_call: TRBJ1-2
cdr3_aa: CASQMDTVGGYTF

v_call: TRBV10-3
j_call: TRBJ1-1
cdr3_aa: CAISGDTENTEAFF

v_call: TRBV5-1
j_call: TRBJ1-3
cdr3_aa: CASSFGGSSSGNTIYF

v_call: TRBV10-3
j_call: TRBJ1-1
cdr3_aa: CAISESGTGAAEAFF

v_call: TRBV7-2
j_call: TRBJ2-1
cdr3_aa: CASSTQAGVRYNEQFF

v_call: TRBV29-1
j_call: TRBJ2-3
cdr3_aa: CSAIRVSTDTQYF

v_call: TRBV12-3/TRBV12-4
j_call: TRBJ2-3
cdr3_aa: CASSASGGILTDTQYF

v_call: TRBV6-5
j_call: TRBJ1-6
cdr3_aa: CASSYTTHSYNSPLHF

v_call: TRBV5-5
j_call: TRBJ2-5
cdr3_aa: CASSLAPGIETQYF

v_call: TRBV7-8
j_call: TRBJ2-5
cdr3_aa: CASSLAGAGKTQYF

v_call: TRBV4-2
j_call: TRBJ1-2
cdr3_aa: CASSQLGQEDYGYTF

v_call: TRBV20-1
j_call: TRBJ1-5
cdr3_aa: CSAMDRGTYSNQPQHF

v_call: TRBV4-1
j_call: TRBJ2-7
cdr3_aa: CASSQAPGQGYEQYF

v_call: TRBV10-3
j_call: TRBJ2-7
cdr3_aa: CAISPAGGRLEQYF

v_call: TRBV6-2/TRBV6-3
j_call: TRBJ2-2
cdr3_aa: CASISPHTGELFF

v_call: TRBV7-2
j_call: TRBJ2-5
cdr3_aa: CASSLSSGRFGETQYF

v_call: TRBV2
j_call: TRBJ2-3
cdr3_aa: CASSEQLASLLTTDTQYF

v_call: TRBV5-4
j_call: TRBJ2-1
cdr3_aa: CASSTGTGTYNEQFF

v_call: TRBV24-1
j_call: TRBJ2-2
cdr3_aa: CATSDLRQGNTGELIF

v_call: TRBV11-2
j_call: TRBJ2-5
cdr3_aa: CASSLRGDRGRETQYF

v_call: TRBV9
j_call: TRBJ2-2
cdr3_aa: CASSALTGPNTGELFF

v_call: TRBV6-5
j_call: TRBJ2-1
cdr3_aa: CASSPDRGSFYEQFF

v_call: TRBV7-2
j_call: TRBJ2-5
cdr3_aa: CASSLGVGGLQESQYF

v_call: TRBV12-3/TRBV12-4
j_call: TRBJ1-1
cdr3_aa: CASSSSGRPEAFF

v_call: TRBV19
j_call: TRBJ2-1
cdr3_aa: CASSIGALNEQFF

v_call: TRBV20-1
j_call: TRBJ2-1
cdr3_aa: CSRGVSYNEQFF

v_call: TRBV15
j_call: TRBJ2-1
cdr3_aa: CATSISLAGNYNEQFF

v_call: TRBV12-3/TRBV12-4
j_call: TRBJ1-2
cdr3_aa: CASSFGRNGYTF

v_call: TRBV25-1
j_call: TRBJ1-2
cdr3_aa: CASSEFGRKDGYTF

v_call: TRBV6-2/TRBV6-3
j_call: TRBJ1-2
cdr3_aa: CASSQRSGYGYTF

v_call: TRBV20-1
j_call: TRBJ2-5
cdr3_aa: CSARTPKTEETQYF

v_call: TRBV29-1
j_call: TRBJ2-2
cdr3_aa: CSVEGPKLRNTGELFF

v_call: TRBV6-1
j_call: TRBJ2-7
cdr3_aa: CASSDVAGGSEQYF

v_call: TRBV6-2/TRBV6-3
j_call: TRBJ2-1
cdr3_aa: CASRKVAGKGDEQFF

v_call: TRBV11-3
j_call: TRBJ2-2
cdr3_aa: CASSTPPGTGNTGELFF

v_call: TRBV18
j_call: TRBJ1-1
cdr3_aa: CASSPPDRAEAFF

v_call: TRBV5-1
j_call: TRBJ2-6
cdr3_aa: CASSRGQGATGANVLTF